This T cell receptor (beta chain) was documented in a study of control samples from healthy donors and cancer patients. The repertoire was sequenced with immunoSEQ multiplex PCR; TCRdb's copy has only in-frame clones and lacks some. Its clone listing holds some 190,000 clones. The CDR3 consists of 13 residues. The germline gives CDR1 DFQATT, CDR2 SNEGSKA (reference sequence). The V end lost 3 bases, the J end lost 0 bases, and 8 bases lay between the germline ends. The TCR sequence derives from a woman in her twenties or thirties in good health. The sample was blood. The chain employs TRBV20-1 and TRBJ1-1; D remains unclear. As DNA, the CDR3 is TGCAGTGCTAGTAGGGAGTTGAACACTGAAGCTTTCTTT. As protein: CSASRELNTEAFF.